This TCR beta chain was captured in a study of patients and donors after allogeneic stem cell transplantation. After removal of 3 bases from V and 3 bases from J, the junction contained 6 bases not matched to a gene. Germline CDR1 reads SGHKS; CDR2 reads YYEKEE (reference sequence). This CDR3 contains 15 residues. In TCRdb, the RT-PCR reads were re-called with MiXCR into one record per CDR3 protein. The profile shows 800,000 to 1,000,000 distinct CDR3 sequences, roughly 18% of them singletons. The sequenced sample was blood, either unsorted or a sorted T cell fraction (not recorded which). The sequence was obtained from a human donor who was either an allogeneic HSCT recipient or a stem cell or donor lymphocyte infusion donor (not recorded which). It is not recorded whose cells these are; they may come from a transplant donor. The chain joins TRBV5-5 to TRBJ2-1; 7 bases line up with TRBD1. CDR3 amino acids: CASSSGQVSYNEQFF. The CDR3 nucleotides are TGTGCCAGCAGCTCAGGACAGGTCAGCTACAATGAGCAGTTCTTC.